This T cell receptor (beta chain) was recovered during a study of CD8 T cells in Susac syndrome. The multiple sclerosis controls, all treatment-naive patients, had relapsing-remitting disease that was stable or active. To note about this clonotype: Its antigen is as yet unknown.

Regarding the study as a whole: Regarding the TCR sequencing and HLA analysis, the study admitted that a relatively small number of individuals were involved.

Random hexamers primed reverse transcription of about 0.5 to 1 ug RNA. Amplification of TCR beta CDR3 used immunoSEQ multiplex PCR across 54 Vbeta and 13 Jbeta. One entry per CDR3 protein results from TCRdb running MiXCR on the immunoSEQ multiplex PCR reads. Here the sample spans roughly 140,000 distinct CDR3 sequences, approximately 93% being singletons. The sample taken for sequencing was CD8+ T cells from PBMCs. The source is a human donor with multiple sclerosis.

The CDR3 sequence is CASSPQEAGEGYGYTF. CDR3 sequence (DNA): TGCGCCAGCAGCCCCCAAGAGGCCGGAGAGGGCTATGGCTACACCTTC. The chain couples TRBV4-1 to TRBJ1-2; D remains ambiguous. Germline V CDR1 and CDR2: MGHRA, YSYEKL. The CDR3 is 16 residues long. V lost 4 bases and J 4 bases, leaving 19 bases between the germline ends.